This T cell receptor (beta chain) was sequenced in a study of identical twins. V was cut by 0 bases and J by 0 bases, with 9 bases left in between. Germline V CDR1 and CDR2: DFQATT, SNEGSKA (reference sequence). This CDR3 comprises 14 residues. This clonotype was detected a few times. TCRdb re-called the 5' RACE reads with MiXCR, one entry per CDR3 protein. The sample includes 400,000 to 650,000 distinct CDR3 sequences, about 20% seen only once; the top ten take about 0.93%. The sample also formed part of further work on T cells expressing NK-cell markers. This second study says: Dominant NKG2C+ clonotypes were found to form roughly 1.0-7.0% of CD8+ T cells in five to seven donors. Expanded NKG2C+ T cell clones were not confirmed as HCMV-specific.

This clonotype was obtained from a young woman in good health. This chain joins TRBV20-1 and TRBJ2-7; D might be TRBD1 (6 bases). Sequencing was carried out using CD4+ T cells sorted from blood. CDR3 coding DNA: TGCAGTGCTAGAGATCGGACAGTCTCCTACGAGCAGTACTTC. It is translated as CSARDRTVSYEQYF.